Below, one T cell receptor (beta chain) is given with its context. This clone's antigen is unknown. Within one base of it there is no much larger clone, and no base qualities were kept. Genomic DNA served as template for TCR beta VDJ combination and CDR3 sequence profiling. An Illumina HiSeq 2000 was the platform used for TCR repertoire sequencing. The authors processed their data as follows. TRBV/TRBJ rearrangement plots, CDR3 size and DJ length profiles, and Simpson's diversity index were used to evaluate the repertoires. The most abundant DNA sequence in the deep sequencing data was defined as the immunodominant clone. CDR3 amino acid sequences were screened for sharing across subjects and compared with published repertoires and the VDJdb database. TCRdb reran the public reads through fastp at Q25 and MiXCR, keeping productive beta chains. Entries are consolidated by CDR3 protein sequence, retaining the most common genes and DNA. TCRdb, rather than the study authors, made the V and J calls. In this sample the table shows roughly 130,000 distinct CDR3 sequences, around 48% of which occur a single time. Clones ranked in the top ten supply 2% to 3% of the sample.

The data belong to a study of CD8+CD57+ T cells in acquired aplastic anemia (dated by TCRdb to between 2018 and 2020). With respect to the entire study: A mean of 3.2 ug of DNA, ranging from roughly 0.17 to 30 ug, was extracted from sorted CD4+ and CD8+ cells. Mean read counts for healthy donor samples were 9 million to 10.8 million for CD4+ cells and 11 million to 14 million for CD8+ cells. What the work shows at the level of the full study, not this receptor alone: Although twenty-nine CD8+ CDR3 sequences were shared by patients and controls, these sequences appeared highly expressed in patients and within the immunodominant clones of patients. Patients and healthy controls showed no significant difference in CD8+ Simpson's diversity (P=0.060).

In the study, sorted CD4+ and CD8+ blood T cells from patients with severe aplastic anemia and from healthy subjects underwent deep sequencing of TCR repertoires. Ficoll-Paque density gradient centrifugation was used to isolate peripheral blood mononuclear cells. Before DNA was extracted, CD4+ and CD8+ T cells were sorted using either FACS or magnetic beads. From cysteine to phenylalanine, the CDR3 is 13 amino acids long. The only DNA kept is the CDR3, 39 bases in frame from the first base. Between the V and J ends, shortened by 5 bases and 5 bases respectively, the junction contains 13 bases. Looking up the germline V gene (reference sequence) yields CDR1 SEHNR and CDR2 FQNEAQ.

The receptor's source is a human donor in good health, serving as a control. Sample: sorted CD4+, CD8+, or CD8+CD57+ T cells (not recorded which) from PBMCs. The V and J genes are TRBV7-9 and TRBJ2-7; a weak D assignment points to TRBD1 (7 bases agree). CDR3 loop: CASSRQGGDEQYF. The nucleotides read TGTGCCAGCAGCAGACAGGGAGGCGACGAGCAGTACTTC.